Listed here are 22 T cell receptor beta chains from one sample, sequenced in a study of cytomegalovirus exposure and HLA in healthy donors. Primers for the PCR totalled 60 Vbeta and 13 Jbeta. Clones were read by immunoSEQ multiplex PCR, and TCRdb kept only the in-frame ones, dropping some. The table gives approximately 170,000 clones; the top ten clones make up around 0.79% of it. The specimen sequenced was PBMCs. The receptors come from a woman aged 18-29 years in good health and CMV-seropositive.

This chain connects TRBV11-2 to TRBJ1-6; D uncertain. Trimming left V 2 bases short and J 9 bases short, with 8 bases between. The CDR3 extends over 13 amino acids. Germline CDR1 reads SGHAT; CDR2 reads FQNNGV. CDR3 in DNA: TGTGCCAGCAGCTTATTCGAGGGTTCACCCCTCCACTTT. Translated, it gives CASSLFEGSPLHF.

The chain links TRBV7-2 to TRBJ2-3; 10 bases map to TRBD2. The CDR3 is made up of 14 amino acids. V shed 2 bases, J shed 4 bases, and the junction held 0 bases outside the gene matches. Germline CDR1 and CDR2: SGHTA and FQGNSA. DNA for the CDR3: TGTGCCAGCAGCTTACTAGCGGGGGCAGATACGCAGTATTTT. Residues: CASSLLAGADTQYF.

The rearrangement joins TRBV7-2 to TRBJ1-2; D not resolved. Trimming stripped 3 bases from V and 4 bases from J, with 9 bases between. CDR3 length: 13 amino acids. Germline V gene data show CDR1 as SGHTA and CDR2 as FQGNSA. The CDR3 nucleotides are TGTGCCAGCAGCTTTAGTCGGTTCTATGGCTACACCTTC. Encoded protein: CASSFSRFYGYTF.

CDR3 sequence (DNA): TGTGCCAGCAATTCGGCTAGCGGGGCCTACAATGAGCAGTTCTTC. Its protein product is CASNSASGAYNEQFF. The rearrangement links TRBV6-1 to TRBJ2-1, with TRBD2 matching over 9 bases. CDR3 length: 15 amino acids. J gave up 2 bases and V 7 bases, and 6 bases lay outside the gene matches. Germline V lookup: CDR1 MNHNS, CDR2 SASEGT.

The chain couples TRBV28 to TRBJ2-5; D possibly corresponds to TRBD2 (6 bases). Germline lookup yields CDR1 MDHEN and CDR2 SYDVKM. This CDR3 comprises 13 residues. V was trimmed by 6 bases and J by 4 bases, leaving 12 bases between them. The CDR3 loop reads CASSRGSPETQYF. The CDR3 region has the DNA TGTGCCAGCAGCCGGGGGTCACCAGAGACCCAGTACTTC. Using reference TRBV28 and TRBJ2-5 for the parts outside the CDR3, the full variable domain is DVKVTQSSRYLVKRTGEKVFLECVQDMDHENMFWYRQDPGLGLRLIYFSYDVKMKEKGDIPEGYSVSREKKERFSLILESASTNQTSMYLCASSRGSPETQYFGPGTRLLVL.

This chain connects TRBV5-5 to TRBJ2-1; TRBD1 agrees at 7 bases. The CDR3 consists of 14 residues. Per germline, CDR1 SGHKS and CDR2 YYEKEE (reference sequence). The V and J ends lost 4 bases and 6 bases, in that order; junction bases with no gene match: 7. The CDR3 reads CASSPEGGFNEQFF. CDR3 in DNA: TGTGCCAGCAGCCCGGAAGGGGGCTTCAATGAGCAGTTCTTC. The complete variable domain, with remaining parts taken from reference TRBV5-5 and TRBJ2-1, reads DAGVTQSPTHLIKTRGQQVTLRCSPISGHKSVSWYQQVLGQGPQFIFQYYEKEERGRGNFPDRFSARQFPNYSSELNVNALLLGDSALYLCASSPEGGFNEQFFGPGTRLTVL.

The V and J genes are TRBV27 and TRBJ2-5, with 9 nucleotides matching TRBD1. This CDR3 is built from 15 residues. V dropped 7 bases and J dropped 3; count of bases not matched to a gene: 9. The germline gives CDR1 MNHEY, CDR2 SMNVEV (reference sequence). CDR3 sequence (DNA): TGTGCCAGCAACTCCCGGGACAGGGAGGAAGAGACCCAGTACTTC. Translated: CASNSRDREEETQYF.

This chain joins TRBV5-4 and TRBJ1-6, with D possibly TRBD1 on 5 matching bases. Germline loops: CDR1 SGHNT, CDR2 YYREEE (reference sequence). This CDR3 has 14 amino acids. The V and J ends lost 7 bases and 5 bases respectively, with 13 bases between them. CDR3 coding DNA: TGTGCCAGCGGTTCGGTGGGGCATAATTCACCCCTCCACTTT. Translation gives CASGSVGHNSPLHF.

The rearrangement uses TRBV11-2 and TRBJ2-2; 8 bases are shared with TRBD1. The germline gives CDR1 SGHAT, CDR2 FQNNGV. V dropped 5 bases and J dropped 4; count of bases not matched to a gene: 9. The CDR3 contains 16 residues. CDR3 sequence reads: CASSREGQGSTGELFF. CDR3 in DNA: TGTGCCAGCAGCCGAGAAGGACAGGGATCCACCGGGGAGCTGTTTTTT.

This rearrangement joins TRBV18 to TRBJ1-1, with 7 bases that match TRBD1. V was clipped by 3 bases and J by 0 bases; unmatched bases: 10. Per germline, CDR1 KGHSH and CDR2 LQKENI. This CDR3 comprises 17 residues. Here the CDR3 reads CASSPYVGTAMNTEAFF. The CDR3 DNA reads as TGTGCCAGCTCACCTTACGTCGGGACAGCCATGAACACTGAAGCTTTCTTT.

The chain's CDR3 is CASSQVPERIETGELFF. CDR3 DNA sequence: TGTGCCAGCTCACAGGTTCCCGAGAGGATAGAAACCGGGGAGCTGTTTTTT. This chain connects TRBV18 to TRBJ2-2, with D unclear. V was trimmed by 4 bases and J by 5 bases, leaving 20 bases between them. CDR3 length equals 17 residues. CDR1 and CDR2 (germline): KGHSH, LQKENI.

The chain links TRBV9 to TRBJ1-1; a possible D gene is TRBD1 (5 bases). The V end was cut by 5 bases, the J end by 3 bases, with 20 bases between. The CDR3 length is 16 residues. The germline V gene has CDR1 SGDLS and CDR2 YYNGEE. The CDR3 region has the DNA TGTGCCAGCAGGGGGGGAGGAGAGGGGTCGGACACTGAAGCTTTCTTT. It encodes CASRGGGEGSDTEAFF.

The chain has TRBV29-1 and TRBJ2-7, with 11 bases fitting TRBD2. The CDR3 totals 15 residues. Germline CDR1 and CDR2: SQVTM and ANQGSEA. V trimming: 6 bases; J trimming: 2 bases; junction bases outside the gene matches: 9. The CDR3 DNA is TGCAGCGTACGATCCGGGACTAGCGGCCCCTACGAGCAGTACTTC. Translated, it gives CSVRSGTSGPYEQYF.

The V call is TRBV9, the J call TRBJ2-7, with D perhaps matching TRBD1 (5 bases). This CDR3 region has 14 residues. Germline CDR1 and CDR2: SGDLS and YYNGEE. Trimming cost V 4 bases and J 1 base, with 12 bases left between them. CDR3 in amino acids: CASSPRTRSYEQYF. The CDR3 DNA is TGTGCCAGCAGCCCCCGGACAAGATCCTACGAGCAGTACTTC.

V gene TRBV19 combines with J gene TRBJ1-1; D is perhaps TRBD1 (5 bases). Between the trimmed V and J ends, which lost 5 bases and 5 bases, there was a span of 9 bases. Germline V gene lookup returns CDR1 LNHDA and CDR2 SQIVND (reference sequence). The CDR3 loop spans 12 amino acids. The CDR3 region is CASSWGDTEAFF. The CDR3 region has the DNA TGTGCCAGTAGTTGGGGGGATACTGAAGCTTTCTTT.

The chain combines TRBV9 with TRBJ2-3, with 14 bases that match TRBD2. The CDR3 has 17 amino acids. Trimming took 4 bases from V and 3 from J; bases not matched to a gene: 7. Germline assignment: CDR1 SGDLS and CDR2 YYNGEE. For the CDR3, the DNA is TGTGCCAGCAGCTTGGGACTAGCGGGGGCAGGAACAGATACGCAGTATTTT. Translated, it gives CASSLGLAGAGTDTQYF.

The J gene is TRBJ2-5, the V gene TRBV6-5, with D uncertain. The CDR3 sequence is 13 residues long. Germline loops: CDR1 MNHEY, CDR2 SVGAGI. Trimming removed 0 bases at V and 5 bases at J, with 7 bases between. The CDR3 sequence is CASSYSFRETQYF. CDR3 DNA: TGTGCCAGCAGTTACTCTTTTCGGGAGACCCAGTACTTC.

The CDR3 region is CASSVGGDSYEQYF. The CDR3, as DNA: TGCGCCAGCAGTGTCGGGGGAGACTCCTACGAGCAGTACTTC. The genes are TRBV10-1 and TRBJ2-7, with D possibly TRBD2 on 6 matching bases. Germline CDR1 and CDR2: WNHNN and SYGVQD (reference sequence). CDR3 length equals 14 residues. The ends were cut back, 4 bases at V and 0 bases at J, with 10 bases in the middle.

The chain has TRBV7-3 and TRBJ1-6; no definite D call. Germline CDR1 reads SGHTA; CDR2 reads FQGTGA. The V and J ends lost 6 bases and 5 bases respectively, with 14 bases between them. This CDR3 is 15 amino acids long. This CDR3 reads CASSSLPGNNSPLHF. The CDR3 region has the DNA TGTGCCAGCAGTTCTCTACCGGGAAATAATTCACCCCTCCACTTT.

This chain links TRBV7-2 with TRBJ1-2; maybe TRBD1 (5 bases). In germline, CDR1 is SGHTA, CDR2 FQGNSA. This CDR3 region has 13 residues. V was clipped by 5 bases and J by 1 base, with 8 bases between them. CDR3 residues: CASSPDNNYGYTF. Here the CDR3 DNA reads TGTGCCAGCAGCCCGGACAATAACTATGGCTACACCTTC.

V is TRBV12-1 and J is TRBJ2-6; the table names TRBD2, a call not compared with the DNA. TRBV12-1 is noted as a pseudogene. The CDR3 extends over 15 amino acids. The CDR3 nucleotides read TGTACCCGGGGGGAGTTCAGCTCTGGGGCCAACGTCCTGACTTTC. Protein product: CTRGEFSSGANVLTF.

The chain has TRBV10-3 and TRBJ2-1, with 10 bases that match TRBD1. The V and J ends lost 6 bases and 4 bases, in that order; junction bases with no gene match: 3. The germline gives CDR1 ENHRY, CDR2 SYGVKD. This CDR3 is 14 amino acids long. The CDR3 sequence is CAIRGQGSYNEQFF. Here the CDR3 DNA reads TGTGCCATCAGGGGACAGGGGAGTTACAATGAGCAGTTCTTC.